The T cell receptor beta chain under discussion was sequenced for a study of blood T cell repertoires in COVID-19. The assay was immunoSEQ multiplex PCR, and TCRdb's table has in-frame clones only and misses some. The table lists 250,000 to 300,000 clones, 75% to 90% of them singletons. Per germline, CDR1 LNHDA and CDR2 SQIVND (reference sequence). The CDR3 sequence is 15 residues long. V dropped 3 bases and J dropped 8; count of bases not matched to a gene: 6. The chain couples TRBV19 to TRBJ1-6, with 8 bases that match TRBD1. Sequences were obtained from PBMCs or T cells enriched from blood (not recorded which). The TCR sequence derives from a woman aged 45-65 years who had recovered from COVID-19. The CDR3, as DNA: TGTGCCAGTAGTATTGCACAGGGGGAATATTCACCCCTCCACTTT. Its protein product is CASSIAQGEYSPLHF.